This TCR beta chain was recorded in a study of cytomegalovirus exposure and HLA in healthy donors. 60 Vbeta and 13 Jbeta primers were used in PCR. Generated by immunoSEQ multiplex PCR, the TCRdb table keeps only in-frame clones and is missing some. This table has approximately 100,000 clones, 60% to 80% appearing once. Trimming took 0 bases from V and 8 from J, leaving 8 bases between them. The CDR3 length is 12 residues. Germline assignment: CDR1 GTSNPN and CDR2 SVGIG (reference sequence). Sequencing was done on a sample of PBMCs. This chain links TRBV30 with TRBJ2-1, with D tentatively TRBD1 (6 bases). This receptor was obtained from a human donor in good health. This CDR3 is CAWSVDRYEQFF. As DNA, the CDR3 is TGTGCCTGGAGTGTAGACAGGTATGAGCAGTTCTTC.